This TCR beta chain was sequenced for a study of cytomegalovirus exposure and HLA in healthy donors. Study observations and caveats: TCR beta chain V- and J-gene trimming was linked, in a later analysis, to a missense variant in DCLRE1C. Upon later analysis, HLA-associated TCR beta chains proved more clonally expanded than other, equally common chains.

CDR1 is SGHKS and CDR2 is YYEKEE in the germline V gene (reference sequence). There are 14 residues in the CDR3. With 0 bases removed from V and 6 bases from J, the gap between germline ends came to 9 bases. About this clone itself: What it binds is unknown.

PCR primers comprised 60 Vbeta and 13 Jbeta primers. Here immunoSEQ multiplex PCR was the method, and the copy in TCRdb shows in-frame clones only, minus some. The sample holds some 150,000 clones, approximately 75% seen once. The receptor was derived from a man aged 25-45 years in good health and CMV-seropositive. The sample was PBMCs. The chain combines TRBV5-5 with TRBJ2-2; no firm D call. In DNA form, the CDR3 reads TGTGCCAGCAGCTTGGCTCCCAGTGCCGGGGAGCTGTTTTTT. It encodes CASSLAPSAGELFF.